This T cell receptor (beta chain) came from a study of blood T cell repertoires in COVID-19. CDR1 and CDR2 (germline): MGHRA, YSYEKL. This CDR3 has 15 residues. V lost 1 base, J lost 2 bases, and 2 bases stayed unmatched. Methods used by the authors: Nucleated cell counts were estimated from reference gene primer amplification. Measured with immunoSEQ multiplex PCR; TCRdb has only the in-frame clones, and not every one. V, J and clone size derive from that table, while D and trimming were established from the DNA sequence. Counted here are 300,000 to 400,000 clones, around 90% occurring once; the ten biggest clones make up under 4%.

The source material was peripheral blood. This TCR derives from a woman aged 30 to 39 with COVID-19, enrolled during active disease. The chain links TRBV4-1 to TRBJ2-7, with TRBD1 matching over 10 bases. CDR3 sequence: CASSQGDRGTYEQYF. CDR3 in DNA: TGCGCCAGCAGCCAAGGGGACAGGGGAACCTACGAGCAGTACTTC.